Below, 27 T cell receptor beta chains from the same sample are listed, as sequenced in a study of T-cell reconstitution after alpha-beta-depleted transplantation in children. Unique molecular identifiers were incorporated during preparation of the TCRbeta library. TCRdb itself ran the PCR reads through MiXCR, one entry per CDR3 protein. The sample has around 370,000 distinct CDR3 sequences, over 9% seen once; the top ten hold about 2.3%. Sample: PBMCs from the stem cell graft donor, taken from the stem cell graft. The receptors come from a human donor who donated a stem cell graft to a child with acute lymphoblastic leukemia.

V usage is TRBV7-2 and J usage is TRBJ2-3; D is perhaps TRBD2 (5 bases). CDR3 length: 13 amino acids. Germline loops: CDR1 SGHTA, CDR2 FQGNSA. Trimming removed 5 bases from V and 5 bases from J, with 11 bases in between. In DNA, the CDR3 is TGTGCCAGCAGCCCGAAGGCGGGAGATACGCAGTATTTT. Translation gives CASSPKAGDTQYF.

This clonotype has more than one count but fewer than ten. The chain recombines TRBV9 with TRBJ2-5; TRBD2 agrees at 7 bases. CDR3 length equals 17 residues. V trimming: 4 bases; J trimming: 2 bases; junction bases outside the gene matches: 14. The germline CDR1 and CDR2 sequences are SGDLS and YYNGEE. CDR3 nucleotide sequence: TGTGCCAGCAGCCCAACGTTTTCTCTAGCGGATCAAGAGACCCAGTACTTC. Protein product: CASSPTFSLADQETQYF.

This sequence joins TRBV6-1 and TRBJ2-3; D unresolved. The CDR3 is 13 residues long. V dropped 8 bases and J dropped 2 bases, with 11 bases sitting between them. Germline values: CDR1 MNHNS, CDR2 SASEGT. The CDR3 sequence: CASGLGHTDTQYF. The CDR3 DNA is TGTGCCAGCGGTCTAGGGCACACAGATACGCAGTATTTT.

V is TRBV20-1 and J is TRBJ2-3, with 8 bases matching TRBD2. Germline loops: CDR1 DFQATT, CDR2 SNEGSKA (reference sequence). The CDR3 spans 15 residues. CDR3 protein: CSGKRERLSTDTQYF. CDR3 DNA: TGCAGCGGGAAGCGGGAGCGTTTAAGTACAGATACGCAGTATTTT.

The chain couples TRBV6-4 to TRBJ2-7, with D perhaps matching TRBD2 (6 bases). The CDR3 totals 15 residues. The V gene's germline CDR1 is MRHNA and CDR2 SNTAGT. The V gene lost 0 bases and the J gene lost 3 bases, with 12 bases spanning the gap. CDR3 sequence reads: CASSDSEGWYYEQYF. The CDR3 DNA reads as TGTGCCAGCAGTGACTCGGAGGGTTGGTACTACGAGCAGTACTTC.

The V gene is TRBV4-1, the J gene TRBJ2-3; weak D call: TRBD2 (5 bases). Trimming shortened V by 8 bases and J by 5 bases, and 23 bases separated the two germline ends. The CDR3 contains 16 residues. Germline CDR1 and CDR2: MGHRA and YSYEKL. CDR3 sequence: CASRRTYTAKKDTQYF. The CDR3 DNA is TGCGCCAGCCGCCGGACTTACACGGCAAAGAAAGATACGCAGTATTTT.

In its sample, this clonotype was seen many times. The chain is built from TRBV20-1 and TRBJ2-1; 7 nucleotides agree with TRBD2. The germline CDR1 and CDR2 sequences are DFQATT and SNEGSKA (reference sequence). The CDR3 extends over 13 amino acids. Unmatched junction bases numbered 7, after V lost 6 bases and J lost 5 bases. In DNA, the CDR3 is TGCAGTGCCAGACGGGAGGTCCACAATGAGCAGTTCTTC. This sequence encodes CSARREVHNEQFF.

This clonotype was picked up a small number of times. The chain links TRBV7-6 to TRBJ2-3; D unresolved. This CDR3 comprises 16 residues. Between the trimmed V and J ends, which lost 4 bases and 3 bases, there was a span of 17 bases. CDR1 is SGHVS and CDR2 is FNYEAQ in the germline V gene. The CDR3 nucleotides read TGTGCCAGCAGCTCTACTGCCCTGACCTCTACAGATACGCAGTATTTT. Amino acids: CASSSTALTSTDTQYF. Based on the CDR3 plus reference TRBV7-6 and TRBJ2-3, the full variable domain is GAGVSQSPRYKVTKRGQDVALRCDPISGHVSLYWYRQALGQGPEFLTYFNYEAQQDKSGLPNDRFSAERPEGSISTLTIQRTEQRDSAMYRCASSSTALTSTDTQYFGPGTRLTVL.

V is TRBV7-3 and J is TRBJ1-1; D gene ambiguous. The CDR3 covers 13 residues. CDR1 and CDR2 (germline): SGHTA, FQGTGA. V was cut by 7 bases and J by 0 bases, with 9 bases left in between. CDR3 nucleotide sequence: TGTGCCAGCACGAGAAGAATGAACACTGAAGCTTTCTTT. It codes for CASTRRMNTEAFF.

This clonotype was recorded a few times. J is TRBJ1-2 and V is TRBV7-9, with 7 nucleotides matching TRBD1. Trimming at V came to 5 bases and at J to 5 bases, leaving 11 bases not matched to a gene. The germline CDR1 and CDR2 sequences are SEHNR and FQNEAQ (reference sequence). CDR3 size: 15 residues. CDR3 sequence (DNA): TGTGCCAGCAGCGCGGGGACAGCGAACCCTTATGGCTACACCTTC. Protein sequence: CASSAGTANPYGYTF.

The table lists this clonotype with a few counts. The V gene is TRBV4-3, the J gene TRBJ2-7, with TRBD1 identical over 7 bases. J lost 2 bases, V lost 1 base, and 5 bases had no gene match. The length of the CDR3 is 15 residues. Germline lookup yields CDR1 LGHNA and CDR2 YSLEER. The CDR3 sequence is CASSQGTRGTYEQYF. In DNA form, the CDR3 reads TGCGCCAGCAGCCAAGGGACCAGGGGGACCTACGAGCAGTACTTC.

The chain combines TRBV6-2 or TRBV6-3 with TRBJ2-1; D is tentatively TRBD1 or TRBD2 (5 bases each). Deletions cut 6 bases from V and 9 bases from J, with 9 bases between. The germline V gene encodes CDR1 MNHEY and CDR2 SVGEGT. This CDR3 has 11 residues. The CDR3 region is CASSYGGEQFF. Written as DNA, the CDR3 is TGTGCCAGCAGCTATGGGGGTGAGCAGTTCTTC.

The genes are TRBV5-1 and TRBJ2-4; the D call may be TRBD1 or TRBD2 (5 bases each). The V end was cut by 0 bases, the J end by 1 base, with 8 bases between. The CDR3 contains 15 residues. Germline-derived CDR1 and CDR2 are SGHRS and YFSETQ. CDR3 amino acids: CASSLDWGAKNIQYF. The CDR3 region has the DNA TGCGCCAGCAGCTTGGACTGGGGGGCCAAAAACATTCAGTACTTC.

The chain has TRBV4-1 and TRBJ2-3, with D uncertain. The CDR3 consists of 11 residues. CDR1 is MGHRA and CDR2 is YSYEKL in the germline V gene. Trimming shortened V by 3 bases and J by 6 bases, and 4 bases separated the two germline ends. The CDR3 DNA reads TGCGCCAGCAGCCAGTGGGATACGCAGTATTTT. Its protein is CASSQWDTQYF.

Note on this clonotype: One end of the junction varies from germline; a read error may be responsible. The rearrangement uses TRBV20-1 and TRBJ2-4; D might be TRBD1 or TRBD2, each matching 7 bases. There are 13 residues in the CDR3. Per germline, CDR1 DFQATT and CDR2 SNEGSKA (reference sequence). The CDR3 reads CSAGKNDRVGGNF. The CDR3 DNA sequence: TGCAGTGCTGGAAAAAACGACAGGGTGGGGGGGAACTTC.

This clonotype has only a few counts. The CDR3, as DNA: TGCAGTGCCTTACCCGGGACTAGCGGGACCAATGAGCAGTTCTTC. Translation: CSALPGTSGTNEQFF. The gene calls are TRBV20-1 and TRBJ2-1; TRBD2 matches at 13 bases. Trimming removed 6 bases from V and 6 bases from J; junction bases left unmatched: 8. The length of the CDR3 is 15 residues. Germline CDR1 is DFQATT and CDR2 is SNEGSKA (reference sequence).

This clonotype was seen a handful of times. The chain links TRBV27 to TRBJ2-7; 12 nucleotides align to TRBD2. The V and J ends lost 1 base and 3 bases, in that order; junction bases with no gene match: 13. CDR3 size: 19 residues. Per the germline V gene, CDR1 is MNHEY and CDR2 is SMNVEV (reference sequence). The DNA for the CDR3 is TGTGCCAGCAGTTTATATTCCCCCCTAGCGGGAGGGGACTACTACGAGCAGTACTTC. Its protein product is CASSLYSPLAGGDYYEQYF.

This clonotype showed up just a few times. The chain is built from TRBV28 and TRBJ2-1, with 7 bases that match TRBD2. From germline, CDR1 is MDHEN and CDR2 SYDVKM. The CDR3 loop spans 14 amino acids. After removal of 5 bases from V and 8 bases from J, the junction contained 9 bases not matched to a gene. This chain's CDR3 is CASSRPPGGYEQFF. The CDR3 DNA is TGTGCCAGCAGTCGTCCCCCGGGAGGCTATGAGCAGTTCTTC.

This clonotype has at least ten counts. The V call is TRBV7-6, the J call TRBJ2-3; D is perhaps TRBD2 (6 bases). Trimming shortened V by 3 bases and J by 6 bases, and 16 bases separated the two germline ends. Germline V gives CDR1 SGHVS, CDR2 FNYEAQ. The CDR3 runs to 15 residues. The CDR3 loop reads CASSLGLTGSDTQYF. As DNA, the CDR3 is TGTGCCAGCAGCTTGGGACTGACCGGTAGTGATACGCAGTATTTT.

The chain couples TRBV12-3 or TRBV12-4 to TRBJ2-2, with a tentative D call TRBD1 (7 bases). V lost 7 bases and J lost 6, with 15 bases in between. The CDR3 totals 14 residues. The CDR3 is CASTPTGRSGELFF. Here the CDR3 DNA reads TGTGCCAGCACTCCGACAGGGAGGTCCGGGGAGCTGTTTTTT.

This clonotype has only a few counts. The V gene is TRBV15, the J gene TRBJ2-3; D is unclear. The CDR3 is 15 residues long. V was shortened by 3 bases and J by 1 base, with 11 bases between the two germline ends. Germline CDR1 is LNHNV and CDR2 is YYDKDF (reference sequence). The DNA for the CDR3 is TGTGCCACCAGCAGGGCTGGGTGGGGCACAGATACGCAGTATTTT. This codes for CATSRAGWGTDTQYF.

This clonotype was seen only a few times. V usage is TRBV5-1 and J usage is TRBJ2-3; D unresolved. The germline V gene encodes CDR1 SGHRS and CDR2 YFSETQ. The ends were cut back, 0 bases at V and 5 bases at J, with 19 bases in the middle. The CDR3 spans 17 residues. Here the CDR3 reads CASSLEASSPLEDTQYF. The CDR3 region has the DNA TGCGCCAGCAGCTTGGAGGCGTCTAGTCCCCTCGAAGATACGCAGTATTTT.

This clonotype has at least ten counts. The chain couples TRBV5-1 to TRBJ2-7, with TRBD2 matching 8 bases. J gave up 5 bases and V 1 base, and 5 bases lay outside the gene matches. The CDR3 length is 14 residues. The germline gives CDR1 SGHRS, CDR2 YFSETQ. Here the CDR3 reads CASSLSGSENEQYF. DNA for the CDR3: TGCGCCAGCAGCTTGAGCGGGAGTGAGAACGAGCAGTACTTC.

This rearrangement joins TRBV15 to TRBJ2-6; TRBD2 might be the D (5 bases). V was clipped by 0 bases and J by 4 bases, with 10 bases between them. CDR1 is LNHNV, CDR2 YYDKDF, per germline (reference sequence). The CDR3 runs to 16 residues. The CDR3 DNA follows: TGTGCCACCAGCAGAGATAACGGAGGAGGGGCCAACGTCCTGACTTTC. Translating it yields CATSRDNGGGANVLTF.

V gene TRBV28 combines with J gene TRBJ1-1; no clear D gene. This CDR3 contains 14 residues. V shed 5 bases and J shed 0 bases, with 10 bases lying between them. Germline CDR1 is MDHEN and CDR2 is SYDVKM. The CDR3 reads CASSLQRMNTEAFF. DNA for the CDR3: TGTGCCAGCAGTCTCCAACGGATGAACACTGAAGCTTTCTTT.

The chain has TRBV7-2 and TRBJ2-2; 7 bases map to TRBD2. CDR3 length: 16 amino acids. The V segment lost 5 bases and the J segment 4 bases; nucleotides outside the gene matches: 10. Germline lookup yields CDR1 SGHTA and CDR2 FQGNSA. As DNA, the CDR3 is TGTGCCAGCAGCCAAGGACTGGCGGGAGTCACCGGGGAGCTGTTTTTT. It specifies CASSQGLAGVTGELFF.

This clonotype was found a few times. A clone one base away is much larger, so this may be a read error. J is TRBJ1-3 and V is TRBV5-1; TRBD1 aligns across 8 bases. CDR1 is SGHRS, CDR2 YFSETQ, per germline. This CDR3 is built from 16 residues. The CDR3, as DNA: TGCGCCAGCAGCTTTGGGACAGGCCTCTCTGGAAACACCACATATTTT. Translated, it gives CASSFGTGLSGNTTYF.